This TCR beta chain was profiled in a study of T cell repertoires in cytomegalovirus infection. TCRdb recomputed calls from the reads with MiXCR, one row per CDR3 protein. The data contain some 900,000 distinct CDR3 sequences, 32% of them singletons. In regard to this clonotype: Its antigen is unknown.

Looked up from germline, CDR1 is SEHNR and CDR2 is FQNEAQ (reference sequence). This CDR3 spans 14 amino acids. The V end was cut by 3 bases, the J end by 4 bases, with 12 bases between. The specimen was cultured CD8+ T cells from PBMCs, collected from culture after CMV antigen stimulation. This chain joins TRBV7-9 and TRBJ1-2, with D possibly being TRBD1 (5 bases). The TCR was taken from a human donor in good health (CMV status not recorded). Some clones in this sample may be carry-over from other donors' samples. The CDR3 sequence: CASSLGGGIYGYTF. The DNA for the CDR3 is TGTGCCAGCAGCTTGGGGGGAGGAATCTATGGCTACACCTTC.